Presented here are 22 T cell receptor beta chains from one specimen sequenced in a study of regulatory T cells in long-lasting Graves disease. Both iRepertoire HTBI primers and Arm-PCR of CDR3 regions were used to build the TCR beta libraries. MiXCR, run by TCRdb on the multiplex PCR reads, gives a single entry per CDR3 protein. The table shows about 530,000 distinct CDR3 sequences, with 15% to 20% occurring only once. Indicated time point: newly diagnosed GD, antithyroid drugs for less than 3 months. There was RNA extracted from PBMCs, and the TCR library was made from it. This same sample was also part of a study on T cells in Graves' hyperthyroidism and ophthalmopathy.

Sample: peripheral blood mononuclear cells (PBMCs), taken at new diagnosis, from a patient treated with antithyroid drugs. These receptor sequences come from a woman aged 35 to 60 with Graves disease.

This clonotype was seen many times. The CDR3 nucleotides are TGTGCCAGCAGCGTAGGGTCGAGCGCAGATACGCAGTATTTT. This encodes CASSVGSSADTQYF. The gene calls are TRBV9 and TRBJ2-3; no clear D gene. Trimming removed 0 bases from V and 4 bases from J, with 9 bases in between. CDR1 is SGDLS and CDR2 is YYNGEE in the germline V gene. The CDR3 length is 14 residues.

This clonotype was detected only a few times. The rearrangement links TRBV19 to TRBJ1-1, with 7 bases identical to TRBD1. Trimming took 6 bases from V and 5 from J; bases not matched to a gene: 9. The germline V gene encodes CDR1 LNHDA and CDR2 SQIVND (reference sequence). CDR3 length: 14 residues. The CDR3 loop reads CASRETGSATEAFF. CDR3 bases: TGTGCCAGTAGGGAGACAGGGTCGGCGACTGAAGCTTTCTTT.

This clonotype has a single count. The V and J genes are TRBV12-3 or TRBV12-4 and TRBJ2-7, with 7 positions matching TRBD1. After removal of 5 bases from V and 9 bases from J, the junction contained 7 bases not matched to a gene. The CDR3 totals 12 residues. The CDR3 region has the DNA TGTGCCAGCAGTCGGGGACAGAAAAGGCAGTACTTC. Translating it yields CASSRGQKRQYF.

This clonotype occurred a few times. CDR3 coding DNA: TGTGCCAGTAGCCCCAGCGGGGCCGTCACTGAAGCTTTCTTT. It translates to CASSPSGAVTEAFF. The chain couples TRBV19 to TRBJ1-1; possible D gene TRBD1, 5 bases. Per germline, CDR1 LNHDA and CDR2 SQIVND (reference sequence). The CDR3 extends over 14 amino acids. The ends were cut back, 6 bases at V and 4 bases at J, with 15 bases in the middle.

In this sample, this clonotype turned up many times. The chain joins TRBV3-1 to TRBJ2-3; no reliable D call. Per germline, CDR1 LGHDT and CDR2 YNNKEL (reference sequence). V was clipped by 1 base and J by 6 bases, with 17 bases between them. The CDR3 is 16 amino acids. The CDR3 loop reads CASSQGVFPLGDTQYF. The CDR3 coding sequence is TGTGCCAGCAGCCAAGGGGTTTTCCCCCTCGGGGATACGCAGTATTTT.

This clonotype has at least ten counts. The chain links TRBV4-1 to TRBJ1-1; D is unclear. Germline V gene data show CDR1 as MGHRA and CDR2 as YSYEKL. This CDR3 contains 18 residues. Trimming took 3 bases from V and 1 from J, leaving 21 bases between them. As DNA, the CDR3 is TGCGCCAGCAGCCACACCATACGGAACGGCCCAGAGAACACTGAAGCTTTCTTT. Protein: CASSHTIRNGPENTEAFF.

Ten or more counts support this clonotype. This chain joins TRBV10-3 and TRBJ2-3; either TRBD1 or TRBD2 may supply D (5 bases each). The CDR3 is 13 amino acids. In germline, CDR1 is ENHRY, CDR2 SYGVKD. Trimming pared 6 bases from V and 0 bases from J, leaving 7 bases between. CDR3 coding DNA: TGTGCCATCAGCGGGACCAGCACAGATACGCAGTATTTT. Translation gives CAISGTSTDTQYF.

About this clonotype itself: The junction departs from the called germline gene at one end, perhaps through a read error. Written as DNA, the CDR3 is TGTGCCTGCAGCCTAAACTACGAGCAGTACTTC. This codes for CACSLNYEQYF. The gene calls are TRBV3-1 and TRBJ2-7, with D unresolved. The germline gives CDR1 LGHDT, CDR2 YNNKEL (reference sequence). The CDR3 extends over 11 amino acids.

The V and J genes are TRBV5-5 and TRBJ2-6, with 15 bases matching TRBD2. CDR1 is SGHKS, CDR2 YYEKEE, per germline (reference sequence). The CDR3 spans 20 residues. V lost 1 base and J lost 2; bases outside the gene matches: 7. CDR3 nucleotides: TGTGCCAGCAGCTTGAATGGACTAGCGGGGGGGCCAACTGGGGCCAACGTCCTGACTTTC. This encodes CASSLNGLAGGPTGANVLTF.

This clonotype was observed many times. For the CDR3, the DNA is TGTGCCAGCAGCTCTAGGGAGGGCGGCACAGATACGCAGTATTTT. Amino acid sequence: CASSSREGGTDTQYF. The chain couples TRBV5-6 to TRBJ2-3; TRBD2 matches 7 bases. Trimming cost V 3 bases and J 1 base; bases outside gene matches: 5. The CDR3 is made up of 15 amino acids. In germline, CDR1 is SGHDT, CDR2 YYEEEE.

This sequence joins TRBV3-1 and TRBJ1-1; a weak D match, TRBD1 (5 bases). The CDR3 is 14 residues long. Germline CDR1 and CDR2: LGHDT and YNNKEL (reference sequence). Deletions cut 4 bases from V and 1 base from J, with 10 bases between. CDR3 DNA: TGTGCCAGCAGCCCCTACGGGGCGAACACTGAAGCTTTCTTT. It codes for CASSPYGANTEAFF.

CDR3 nucleotides: TGCAGTGCCACCGGGACTAGCGGGGGGGGTGAGCAGTTCTTC. Translating it yields CSATGTSGGGEQFF. The gene calls are TRBV20-1 and TRBJ2-1; 16 nucleotides agree with TRBD2. Trimming took 6 bases from V and 9 from J; bases not matched to a gene: 5. CDR3 length: 14 residues. Germline CDR1 is DFQATT and CDR2 is SNEGSKA (reference sequence).

This clonotype was counted between two and nine times. V usage is TRBV19 and J usage is TRBJ1-5; the D gene is possibly TRBD1 (6 bases). The ends were cut back, 3 bases at V and 3 bases at J, with 15 bases in the middle. CDR1 and CDR2 (germline): LNHDA, SQIVND (reference sequence). This CDR3 has 16 amino acids. The DNA of the CDR3 is TGTGCCAGTAGTATGGTTGGACAGCAACCCAATCAGCCCCAGCATTTT. Amino acids: CASSMVGQQPNQPQHF.

This clonotype was detected a few times. This chain links TRBV5-1 with TRBJ1-2, with a tentative D call TRBD1 (5 bases). This CDR3 comprises 13 residues. V lost 4 bases and J lost 7, with 14 bases in between. CDR1 and CDR2 (germline): SGHRS, YFSETQ. The chain's CDR3 is CASSRPQGGGYTF. CDR3 in DNA: TGCGCCAGCAGCCGTCCTCAGGGAGGTGGCTACACCTTC.

This clonotype was recorded at least ten times. The chain combines TRBV11-2 with TRBJ2-1; TRBD1 matches at 8 bases. Germline-derived CDR1 and CDR2 are SGHAT and FQNNGV. The CDR3 loop spans 16 amino acids. With V trimmed by 4 bases and J by 6 bases, 11 bases remained unmatched. Here the CDR3 reads CASSSLGQGVVNEQFF. The CDR3 nucleotides read TGTGCCAGCAGCTCCCTCGGACAGGGTGTAGTCAATGAGCAGTTCTTC.

A few counts support this clonotype. This chain joins TRBV12-3 or TRBV12-4 and TRBJ2-3; 15 nucleotides align to TRBD2. J was trimmed by 3 bases and V by 2 bases; bases with no gene match: 6. The CDR3 has 18 residues. DNA of the CDR3: TGTGCCAGCAGTTTAAAGATCGGGACTAGCGGGGGGACAGATACGCAGTATTTT. Encoded protein: CASSLKIGTSGGTDTQYF.

The chain joins TRBV6-1 to TRBJ2-3; D uncertain. V was cut by 6 bases and J by 1 base, with 11 bases left in between. Germline V gene data show CDR1 as MNHNS and CDR2 as SASEGT. The CDR3 contains 14 residues. The CDR3 sequence: CASSYDWGTDTQYF. Here the CDR3 DNA reads TGTGCCAGCAGCTACGATTGGGGCACAGATACGCAGTATTTT.

This clonotype was seen more than once but under ten times. This chain links TRBV5-1 with TRBJ1-1; TRBD1 aligns across 8 bases. The CDR3 contains 17 residues. CDR1 is SGHRS, CDR2 YFSETQ, per germline. After removal of 6 bases from V and 4 bases from J, the junction contained 17 bases not matched to a gene. CDR3 amino acids: CASTSTGVGRDFTEAFF. Written as DNA, the CDR3 is TGCGCCAGCACCTCGACAGGGGTCGGACGCGATTTCACTGAAGCTTTCTTT. Filled out from reference TRBV5-1 and TRBJ1-1, the complete variable domain reads KAGVTQTPRYLIKTRGQQVTLSCSPISGHRSVSWYQQTPGQGLQFLFEYFSETQRNKGNFPGRFSGRQFSNSRSEMNVSTLELGDSALYLCASTSTGVGRDFTEAFFGQGTRLTVV.

The chain employs TRBV28 and TRBJ1-5; maybe TRBD1 (5 bases). V lost 5 bases, J lost 7 bases, and 15 bases lay in between. This CDR3 has 14 residues. The germline gives CDR1 MDHEN, CDR2 SYDVKM. CDR3 region: CASSDSWGGQPQHF. In nucleotides, the CDR3 is TGTGCCAGCAGTGATTCCTGGGGGGGGCAGCCCCAGCATTTT.

In its sample, this clonotype was seen a few times. Being one base from a much bigger clone, this may be a read error. The J gene is TRBJ2-7, the V gene TRBV30; a possible D gene is TRBD2 (6 bases). Germline CDR1 is GTSNPN and CDR2 is SVGIG (reference sequence). CDR3 length: 13 amino acids. CDR3 in amino acids: CTWSVGGGYEQYF. In nucleotides, the CDR3 is TGTACCTGGAGTGTCGGGGGTGGATACGAGCAGTACTTC.

This clonotype was picked up a small number of times. The chain has TRBV12-5 and TRBJ1-1; possibly TRBD1 for D (6 bases). Per the germline V gene, CDR1 is LGHNT and CDR2 is FRNRAP. CDR3 size: 16 residues. The V and J ends lost 2 bases and 5 bases respectively, with 18 bases between them. CDR3 in amino acids: CASGLFLSTGRTEAFF. The CDR3 DNA is TGTGCTAGTGGTTTGTTTTTGTCAACAGGGAGGACTGAAGCTTTCTTT.

This clonotype has just a few counts. The genes are TRBV20-1 and TRBJ1-6; D ambiguous. V dropped 3 bases and J dropped 14 bases, with 11 bases sitting between them. Germline assignment: CDR1 DFQATT and CDR2 SNEGSKA (reference sequence). CDR3 length: 11 amino acids. The DNA of the CDR3 is TGCAGTGCTAGTCTACCCGGATCCCTCCACTTT. Translating it yields CSASLPGSLHF.